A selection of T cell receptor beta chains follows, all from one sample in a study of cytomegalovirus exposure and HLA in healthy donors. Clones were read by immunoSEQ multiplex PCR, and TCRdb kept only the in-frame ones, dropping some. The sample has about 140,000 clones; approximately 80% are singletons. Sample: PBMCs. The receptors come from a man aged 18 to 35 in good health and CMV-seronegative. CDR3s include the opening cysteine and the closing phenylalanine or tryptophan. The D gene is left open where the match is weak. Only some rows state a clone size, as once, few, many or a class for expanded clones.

TGTGCCAGCAAGAAAGACAGGGCTTGGAACACTGAAGCTTTCTTT CASKKDRAWNTEAFF few TRBV6-5 TRBD1 TRBJ1-1
TGTGCCAGTAGTATTGGGGGGAGAGAGCAGTACTTC CASSIGGREQYF . TRBV19 . TRBJ2-7
TGTGCCAGCAGCTTACTAGTGACAGGGAGGTCTGGCTACACCTTC CASSLLVTGRSGYTF . TRBV7-9 TRBD1 TRBJ1-2
TGCAGCGTCGGAAGACAGGGGAAGGGCACCGGGGAGCTGTTTTTT CSVGRQGKGTGELFF . TRBV29-1 TRBD1 TRBJ2-2
TGTGCCAGCAGTGATAGTCTGCAAGAGACCCAGTACTTC CASSDSLQETQYF few TRBV2 . TRBJ2-5
TGTGCCTGGAGTGTACAAGCAGGGCCTAACTATGGCTACACCTTC CAWSVQAGPNYGYTF . TRBV30 . TRBJ1-2
TGTGCCAGCAGCCACCGGGGACTAGCGGGAGGAGATGAGCAGTTCTTC CASSHRGLAGGDEQFF . TRBV7-3 TRBD2 TRBJ2-1
TGTGCCAGTAGTCTGTCCGGGCAGCGGGGGCTCTACGAGCAGTACTTC CASSLSGQRGLYEQYF . TRBV19 TRBD2 TRBJ2-7
TGTGCCAGCGGGTCCGGACTTAGCACAGATACGCAGTATTTT CASGSGLSTDTQYF . TRBV2 . TRBJ2-3
TGTGCCAGCAGTGAAGCGCTGTCCAGCTCCTACGAGCAGTACTTC CASSEALSSSYEQYF . TRBV6-1 . TRBJ2-7
TGCAGCGTTGCTTGGGACAGGGACCCTAATGAAAAACTGTTTTTT CSVAWDRDPNEKLFF . TRBV29-1 TRBD1 TRBJ1-4
TGTGCCAGCAGCTCCGTAGGGACTAGCAATAACGTGCAGTTCTTC CASSSVGTSNNVQFF . TRBV7-2 TRBD2 TRBJ2-1